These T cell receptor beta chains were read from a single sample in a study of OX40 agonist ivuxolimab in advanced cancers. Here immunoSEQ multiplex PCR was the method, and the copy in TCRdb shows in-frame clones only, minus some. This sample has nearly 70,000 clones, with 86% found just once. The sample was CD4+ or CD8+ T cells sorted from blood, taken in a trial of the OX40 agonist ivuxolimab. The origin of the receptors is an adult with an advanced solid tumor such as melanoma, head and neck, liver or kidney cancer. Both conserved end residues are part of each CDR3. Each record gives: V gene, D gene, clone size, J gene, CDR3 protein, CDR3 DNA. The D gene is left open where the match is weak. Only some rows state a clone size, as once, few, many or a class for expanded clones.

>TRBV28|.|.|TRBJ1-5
CASSLSNPRQPQHF
TGTGCCAGCAGTTTATCGAACCCCAGGCAGCCCCAGCATTTT
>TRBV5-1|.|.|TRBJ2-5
CASSFGFEQETQYF
TGCGCCAGCAGCTTTGGGTTCGAGCAAGAGACCCAGTACTTC
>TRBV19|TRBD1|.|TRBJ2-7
CASNTGTGAQYEQYF
TGTGCCAGTAACACCGGGACAGGGGCCCAATACGAGCAGTACTTC
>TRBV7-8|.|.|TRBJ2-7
CASSLAARRNEQYF
TGTGCCAGCAGCTTAGCGGCGAGGAGAAACGAGCAGTACTTC
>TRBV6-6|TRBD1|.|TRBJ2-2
CASSDRVKWDTGELFF
TGTGCCAGCAGCGACAGGGTGAAGTGGGACACCGGGGAGCTGTTTTTT
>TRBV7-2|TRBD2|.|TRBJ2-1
CASSFASGSYNEQFF
TGTGCCAGCAGCTTTGCTAGCGGCTCCTACAATGAGCAGTTCTTC
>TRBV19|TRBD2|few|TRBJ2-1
CASSTPDWLAGISSYNEQFF
TGTGCCAGTAGTACCCCGGACTGGCTAGCGGGAATTAGCTCCTACAATGAGCAGTTCTTC
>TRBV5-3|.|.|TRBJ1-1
CARSCRNEAFF
TGTGCCAGAAGCTGTAGAAATGAAGCTTTCTTT
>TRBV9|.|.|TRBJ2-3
CASSATLLGSGTQYF
TGTGCCAGCAGCGCCACCCTATTAGGATCAGGGACGCAGTATTTT
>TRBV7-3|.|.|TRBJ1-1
CASSLTPQGSTEAFF
TGTGCCAGCAGCTTAACTCCTCAGGGGTCCACTGAAGCTTTCTTT
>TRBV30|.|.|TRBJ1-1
CAWKGPGYQAFF
TGTGCCTGGAAAGGGCCGGGGTACCAAGCTTTCTTT
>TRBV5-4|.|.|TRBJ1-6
CASTLDSYNSPLHF
TGTGCCAGCACCCTGGACAGCTATAATTCACCCCTCCACTTT
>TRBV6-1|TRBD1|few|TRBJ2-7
CASSEDRDYEQYF
TGTGCCAGCAGTGAGGACAGGGATTACGAGCAGTACTTC
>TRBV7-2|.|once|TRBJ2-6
CASSFRVSGANVLTF
TGTGCCAGCAGCTTTCGGGTCTCTGGGGCCAACGTCCTGACTTTC
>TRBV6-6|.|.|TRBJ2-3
CASGKSGAVTDTQYF
TGTGCCAGCGGGAAAAGCGGAGCCGTCACAGATACGCAGTATTTT
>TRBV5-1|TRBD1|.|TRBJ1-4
CASSLGAGQGGGEKLFF
TGCGCCAGCAGCTTGGGGGCTGGACAGGGAGGAGGAGAAAAACTGTTTTTT
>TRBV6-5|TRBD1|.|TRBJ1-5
CASSYRQGTGQPQHF
TGTGCCAGCAGTTACCGACAGGGGACAGGACAGCCCCAGCATTTT
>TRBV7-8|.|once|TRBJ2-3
CASSLVGDTQYF
TGTGCCAGCAGCTTAGTGGGAGATACGCAGTATTTT
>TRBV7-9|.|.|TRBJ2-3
CASSLMFREDTQYF
TGTGCCAGCAGCTTAATGTTTCGGGAAGATACGCAGTATTTT
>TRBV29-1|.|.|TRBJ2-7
CSVAVGAYEQYF
TGCAGCGTTGCGGTGGGCGCCTACGAGCAGTACTTC
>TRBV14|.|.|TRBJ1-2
CASSQEESGGYTF
TGTGCCAGCAGCCAAGAGGAATCGGGGGGCTACACCTTC
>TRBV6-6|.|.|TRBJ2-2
CASTLVGAGELFF
TGTGCCAGCACCCTAGTAGGAGCCGGGGAGCTGTTTTTT
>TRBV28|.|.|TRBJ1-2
CASSLRLGGYTF
TGTGCCAGCAGTTTACGATTGGGGGGCTACACCTTC
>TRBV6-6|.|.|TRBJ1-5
CATSFRGDQPQHF
TGTGCCACCTCGTTTAGGGGGGATCAGCCCCAGCATTTT
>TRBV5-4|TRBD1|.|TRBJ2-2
CASSLPGQGDTGELFF
TGTGCCAGCAGCCTTCCGGGACAGGGTGACACCGGGGAGCTGTTTTTT
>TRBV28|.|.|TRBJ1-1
CASSKDEFRDFF
TGTGCCAGCAGTAAGGACGAGTTTAGAGATTTCTTT
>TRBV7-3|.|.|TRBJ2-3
CASSVGDTQYF
TGTGCCAGCAGCGTAGGGGATACGCAGTATTTT
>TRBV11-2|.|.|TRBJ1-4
CASSFSWTNEKLFF
TGTGCCAGCAGCTTCAGTTGGACTAATGAAAAACTGTTTTTT
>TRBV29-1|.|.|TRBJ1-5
CSVRGGPREPQHF
TGCAGCGTCCGAGGGGGTCCTCGGGAGCCCCAGCATTTT
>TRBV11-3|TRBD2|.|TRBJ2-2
CASSSAGLAGRHTGELFF
TGTGCCAGCAGCTCGGCCGGACTAGCGGGGCGACACACCGGGGAGCTGTTTTTT